A single sample is the source of the 20 T cell receptor beta chains below, sequenced in a study of blood T cell repertoires in COVID-19. Clones were read by immunoSEQ multiplex PCR, and TCRdb kept only the in-frame ones, dropping some. The table lists 370,000 or so clones, around 87% of them singletons. The sequencing input was PBMCs or T cells enriched from blood (not recorded which). These receptor sequences come from a man aged 25 to 40 who had recovered from COVID-19.

This chain links TRBV6-1 with TRBJ2-7; the match to TRBD2 covers 7 bases. The germline V gene has CDR1 MNHNS and CDR2 SASEGT. V dropped 1 base and J dropped 0; count of bases not matched to a gene: 6. This CDR3 is 16 amino acids long. The CDR3 nucleotides are TGTGCCAGCAGTGAAGGGGGAGGGTTGGGCTCCTACGAGCAGTACTTC. This translates into CASSEGGGLGSYEQYF.

The rearrangement links TRBV7-8 to TRBJ2-5; TRBD1 agrees at 7 bases. Germline V gene data show CDR1 as SGHVS and CDR2 as FQNEAQ. The CDR3 has 14 amino acids. The J segment lost 4 bases and the V segment lost 1 base, leaving 3 bases of the junction unmatched. In DNA, the CDR3 is TGTGCCAGCAGCTTAGTTAACAGGGGAGAGACCCAGTACTTC. This gives the protein CASSLVNRGETQYF.

The CDR3 is CASSGNPHSTRWFAGGHEQYF. The CDR3, as DNA: TGTGCCAGCAGTGGGAACCCCCACTCCACTAGGTGGTTTGCGGGGGGCCACGAGCAGTACTTC. The rearrangement uses TRBV2 and TRBJ2-7; 8 bases agree with TRBD2. The V and J ends lost 4 bases and 5 bases, in that order; junction bases with no gene match: 28. The CDR3 consists of 21 residues. CDR1 is SNHLY and CDR2 is FYNNEI in the germline V gene.

This rearrangement joins TRBV6-5 to TRBJ1-1; D uncertain. There are 14 residues in the CDR3. Germline loops: CDR1 MNHEY, CDR2 SVGAGI. Trimming took 0 bases from V and 4 from J, leaving 9 bases between them. The DNA of the CDR3 is TGTGCCAGCAGTTACTCGAGCAGCGGCACTGAAGCTTTCTTT. This codes for CASSYSSSGTEAFF.

This clone was counted at least ten times. The chain uses TRBV12-3 or TRBV12-4 and TRBJ1-3, with unresolved D. Trimming stripped 3 bases from V and 4 bases from J, with 4 bases between. The length of the CDR3 is 12 residues. The CDR3 region is CASSFTGNTIYF. The CDR3 region has the DNA TGTGCCAGCAGTTTTACAGGAAACACCATATATTTT.

The CDR3 protein is CASEDRGNEETQYF. DNA of the CDR3: TGTGCCAGCGAAGACAGGGGTAACGAAGAGACCCAGTACTTC. The chain employs TRBV3-1 (or the pseudogene TRBV3-2) and TRBJ2-5; 8 positions match TRBD1. Losses at the gene ends were 8 bases for V and 3 bases for J; bases not matched to a gene: 8. Germline lookup yields CDR1 LGHDT and CDR2 YNNKEL (reference sequence). This CDR3 is 14 amino acids long.

This clone was recorded only once. This chain joins TRBV7-9 and TRBJ2-5; D not certain. V was cut by 5 bases and J by 7 bases, with 8 bases left in between. This CDR3 region has 11 residues. Germline V gene lookup returns CDR1 SEHNR and CDR2 FQNEAQ (reference sequence). Here the CDR3 DNA reads TGTGCCAGCAGCCGAGAGTGGACCCAGTACTTC. Translation gives CASSREWTQYF.

This chain joins TRBV25-1 and TRBJ2-7; 7 bases align to TRBD2. V gave up 4 bases and J gave up 1 base; unmatched junction bases: 7. Germline lookup yields CDR1 MGHDK and CDR2 SYGVNS. This CDR3 comprises 15 residues. CDR3 DNA sequence: TGTGCCAGCAGTGGGGGAGGGGCCAGATCCTACGAGCAGTACTTC. Translated, it gives CASSGGGARSYEQYF.

The J gene is TRBJ1-5, the V gene TRBV6-1, with 10 bases identical to TRBD1. The V segment lost 0 bases and the J segment 3 bases; nucleotides outside the gene matches: 5. The CDR3 covers 17 residues. Germline loops: CDR1 MNHNS, CDR2 SASEGT. CDR3 amino acids: CASSEAGTGAFNQPQHF. The DNA of the CDR3 is TGTGCCAGCAGTGAAGCTGGGACAGGGGCTTTCAATCAGCCCCAGCATTTT.

The chain recombines TRBV10-3 with TRBJ1-2; D might be TRBD1 (5 bases). Germline loops: CDR1 ENHRY, CDR2 SYGVKD. This CDR3 contains 15 residues. The V and J ends lost 4 bases and 2 bases respectively, with 14 bases between them. CDR3 loop: CAISGGEGFNYGYTF. In DNA, the CDR3 is TGTGCCATCAGTGGGGGGGAAGGGTTCAACTATGGCTACACCTTC.

V and J are TRBV6-5 and TRBJ1-2; 7 bases are a match to TRBD1. This CDR3 contains 13 residues. The ends lost 6 bases at V and 7 bases at J; junction bases unmatched: 8. Germline V CDR1 and CDR2: MNHEY, SVGAGI. The CDR3 reads CASSNIGTAGYTF. The CDR3 DNA reads as TGTGCCAGCAGCAATATAGGGACAGCTGGCTACACCTTC.

The chain employs TRBV5-1 and TRBJ1-2; possibly TRBD1 for D (5 bases). The germline V gene has CDR1 SGHRS and CDR2 YFSETQ. V was pared by 0 bases and J by 8 bases, with 17 bases between. The CDR3 has 15 residues. CDR3 in amino acids: CASSLEGSPGWGYTF. The CDR3 nucleotides read TGCGCCAGCAGCTTGGAGGGGTCTCCCGGATGGGGCTACACCTTC.

The V and J genes are TRBV5-4 and TRBJ2-1, with D tentatively TRBD2 (6 bases). CDR1 SGHNT and CDR2 YYREEE come from the germline V gene (reference sequence). V gave up 0 bases and J gave up 1 base, with 11 bases separating them. CDR3 length: 16 amino acids. The CDR3: CASSLAGGASYNEQFF. Here the CDR3 DNA reads TGTGCCAGCAGCTTGGCCGGCGGGGCTTCCTACAATGAGCAGTTCTTC. Combining the CDR3 with reference TRBV5-4 and TRBJ2-1 gives the whole variable domain ETGVTQSPTHLIKTRGQQVTLRCSSQSGHNTVSWYQQALGQGPQFIFQYYREEENGRGNFPPRFSGLQFPNYSSELNVNALELDDSALYLCASSLAGGASYNEQFFGPGTRLTVL.

The gene calls are TRBV7-3 and TRBJ2-1; 10 bases match TRBD2. CDR1 and CDR2 from the germline V gene are SGHTA and FQGTGA. This CDR3 spans 16 amino acids. V gave up 0 bases and J gave up 10 bases; unmatched junction bases: 9. The CDR3 bases are TGTGCCAGCAGCTTAACGCCCAGCGGGGGGGTACAGGAGCAGTTCTTC. Residues: CASSLTPSGGVQEQFF.

The chain carries TRBV10-3 and TRBJ1-5; D remains unclear. Germline CDR1 and CDR2: ENHRY and SYGVKD. The CDR3 spans 14 residues. Trimming cost V 3 bases and J 2 bases, with 8 bases left between them. CDR3 bases: TGTGCCATCAGTGAAAGTCAGGGCAATCAGCCCCAGCATTTT. Amino acid sequence: CAISESQGNQPQHF.

There are a few counts of this clone. The rearrangement links TRBV4-1 to TRBJ1-1; D is possibly TRBD1 (5 bases). Germline V gene data show CDR1 as MGHRA and CDR2 as YSYEKL. The CDR3 is 15 amino acids. Trimming shortened V by 2 bases and J by 5 bases, and 15 bases separated the two germline ends. In DNA form, the CDR3 reads TGCGCCAGCAGCCAAAATAATCAGGGCAGGACTGAAGCTTTCTTT. It translates to CASSQNNQGRTEAFF.

This clone appeared a few times. V is TRBV7-2 and J is TRBJ2-7, with TRBD1 matching 9 bases. The V segment lost 0 bases and the J segment 0 bases; nucleotides outside the gene matches: 3. The CDR3 covers 16 residues. CDR1 SGHTA and CDR2 FQGNSA come from the germline V gene. CDR3 in DNA: TGTGCCAGCAGCTTAGCGGGACAGGGTACCTCCTACGAGCAGTACTTC. This codes for CASSLAGQGTSYEQYF.

The chain is built from TRBV5-1 and TRBJ2-7; 7 positions agree with TRBD2. CDR3 length: 14 amino acids. The V and J ends lost 0 bases and 2 bases, in that order; junction bases with no gene match: 2. From germline, CDR1 is SGHRS and CDR2 YFSETQ. This chain's CDR3 is CASSLAAGAYEQYF. In DNA, the CDR3 is TGCGCCAGCAGCTTGGCGGCGGGGGCCTACGAGCAGTACTTC.

CDR3: CASSLSARGARDEKLFF. The CDR3 coding sequence is TGTGCCAGCAGCTTGTCCGCCAGGGGGGCTAGGGATGAAAAACTGTTTTTT. The V call is TRBV5-8, the J call TRBJ1-4, with 7 bases fitting TRBD1. The J segment lost 6 bases and the V segment lost 1 base, leaving 12 bases of the junction unmatched. The CDR3 runs to 17 residues. Per germline, CDR1 SGHTS and CDR2 YDEGEE.

J is TRBJ1-5 and V is TRBV4-1; 7 nucleotides agree with TRBD1. With 4 bases clipped from V and 5 bases from J, the junction kept 17 bases outside the gene matches. Germline assignment: CDR1 MGHRA and CDR2 YSYEKL. The CDR3 has 18 amino acids. The CDR3 is CASSRPPGGTEPDQPQHF. The CDR3 DNA reads as TGCGCCAGCAGCCGGCCACCAGGGGGGACAGAGCCGGATCAGCCCCAGCATTTT.